Included here is one T cell receptor (beta chain) sequence, with context. Its antigen remains unidentified. This CDR3 has 14 amino acids. The trim removed 4 bases at V and 4 bases at J, leaving 4 bases unmatched. Germline assignment: CDR1 KGHDR and CDR2 SFDVKD. The sample originates from a study of T cell responses to AZD1222 COVID-19 vaccine. On the study more broadly: Both about-4-week and about-12-week second-dose recipients were combined. The study's findings and limits: Receipt of two AZD1222 doses was followed by a rise in Spike-specific TCR breadth and depth. The repertoires were collected only after the peak T cell response. Only a handful of individuals given AZD1222 were seropositive at baseline.

Repertoires were generated with immunoSEQ multiplex PCR, while TCRdb's copy carries only in-frame clones and drops some. The data hold approximately 120,000 clones, with about 87% observed a single time. This rearrangement joins TRBV24-1 to TRBJ1-2; 8 positions match TRBD1. This clonotype originated in an adult in good health. This sample comprised peripheral blood, obtained on day 0 of AZD1222 vaccination. The CDR3 nucleotides are TGTGCCACCAGTGAGGCAGGGGGCAGCTATGGCTACACCTTC. Its translation: CATSEAGGSYGYTF.